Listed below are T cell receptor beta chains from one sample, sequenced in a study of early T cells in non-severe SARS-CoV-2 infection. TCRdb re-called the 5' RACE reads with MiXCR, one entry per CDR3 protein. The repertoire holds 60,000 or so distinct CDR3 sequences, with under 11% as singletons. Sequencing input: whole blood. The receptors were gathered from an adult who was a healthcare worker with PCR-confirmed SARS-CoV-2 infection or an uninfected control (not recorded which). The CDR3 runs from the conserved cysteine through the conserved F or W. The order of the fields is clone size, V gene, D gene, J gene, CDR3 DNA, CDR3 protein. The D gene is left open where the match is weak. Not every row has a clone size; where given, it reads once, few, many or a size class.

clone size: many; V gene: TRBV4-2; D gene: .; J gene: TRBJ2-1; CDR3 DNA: TGTGCCAGCAGCCCGAATGGGGATGAGCAGTTCTTC; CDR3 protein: CASSPNGDEQFF
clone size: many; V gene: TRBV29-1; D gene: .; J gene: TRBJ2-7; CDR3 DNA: TGCAGCGTTGAGGGCCAAGGGGAGCAGTACTTC; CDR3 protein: CSVEGQGEQYF
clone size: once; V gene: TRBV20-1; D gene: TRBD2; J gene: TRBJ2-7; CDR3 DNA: TGCAGTGCTAGTTACTACGAGACTAGCGGATACGAGCAGTACTTC; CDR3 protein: CSASYYETSGYEQYF
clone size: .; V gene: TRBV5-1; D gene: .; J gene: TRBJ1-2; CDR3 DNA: TGCGCCAGCAGCTTGGTCCCGGGGCTGGACTATGGCTACACCTTC; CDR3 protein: CASSLVPGLDYGYTF
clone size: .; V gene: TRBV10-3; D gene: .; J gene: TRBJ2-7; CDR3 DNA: TGTGCCATCAGTGAGGGTGACGGCCCTTACGAGCAGTACTTC; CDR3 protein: CAISEGDGPYEQYF
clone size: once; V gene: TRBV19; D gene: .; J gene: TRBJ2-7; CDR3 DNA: TGTGCCAGTAGTCTCAAGAAAGGAGTCTACGAGCTGTACTTC; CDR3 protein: CASSLKKGVYELYF
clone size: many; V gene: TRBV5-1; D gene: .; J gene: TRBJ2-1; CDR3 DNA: TGCGCCAGCAGATCTGACAGCCTCTCCTACAATGAGCAGTTCTTC; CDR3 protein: CASRSDSLSYNEQFF
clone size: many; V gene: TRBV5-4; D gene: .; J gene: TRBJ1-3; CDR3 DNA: TGTGCCAGCAGCTTGGCCCCAGGGGTCGGAAACACCATATATTTT; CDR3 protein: CASSLAPGVGNTIYF
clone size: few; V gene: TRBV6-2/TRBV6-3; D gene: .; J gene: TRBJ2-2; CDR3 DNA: TGTGCCACCCTGTACGGGGAGCTGTTTTTT; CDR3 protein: CATLYGELFF
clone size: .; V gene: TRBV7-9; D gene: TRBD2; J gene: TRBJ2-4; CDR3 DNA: TGTGCCAGCAGCCGACTAGCGCCCATTCAGTACTTC; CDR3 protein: CASSRLAPIQYF
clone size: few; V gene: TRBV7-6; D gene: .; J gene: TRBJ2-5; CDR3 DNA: TGTGCCATTGTACCGGCCAACCAAGAGACCCAGTACTTC; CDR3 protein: CAIVPANQETQYF
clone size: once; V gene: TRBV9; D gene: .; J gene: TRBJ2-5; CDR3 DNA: TGTGCCAGCAGCGGAGAGGTTAGTCAAGAGACCCAGTACTTC; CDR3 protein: CASSGEVSQETQYF
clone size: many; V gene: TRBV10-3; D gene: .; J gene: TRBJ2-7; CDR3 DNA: TGTGCCGCCAGCAGTAGTTGGGAAGCCGAGCAGTACTTC; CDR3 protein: CAASSSWEAEQYF
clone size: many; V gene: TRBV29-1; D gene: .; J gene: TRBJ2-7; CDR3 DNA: TGCAGCGCCGCAACAGGGAGGGTCTACGAGCAGTACTTC; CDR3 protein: CSAATGRVYEQYF
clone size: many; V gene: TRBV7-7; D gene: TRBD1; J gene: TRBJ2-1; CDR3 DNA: TGTGCCAGCAGCTTACAGGGGGTCGATTACAATGAGCAGTTCTTC; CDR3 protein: CASSLQGVDYNEQFF
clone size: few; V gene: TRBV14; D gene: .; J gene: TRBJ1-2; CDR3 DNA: TGTGCCAGCAGCCAAGATGTCTATGGCTACACCTTC; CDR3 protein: CASSQDVYGYTF
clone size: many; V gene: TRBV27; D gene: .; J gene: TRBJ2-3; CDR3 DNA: TGTGCCAGCAGTCGAGGCTGGGTGCAGGCAGATACGCAGTATTTT; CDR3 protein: CASSRGWVQADTQYF
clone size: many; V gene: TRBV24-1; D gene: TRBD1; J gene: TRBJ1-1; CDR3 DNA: TGTGCCACCAGCGAGAGTAGCAGGGGGGGAACTGAAGCTTTCTTT; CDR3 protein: CATSESSRGGTEAFF
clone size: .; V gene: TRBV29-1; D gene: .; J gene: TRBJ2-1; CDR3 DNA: TGCAGCGTTGATGGCTTGGGAGTCACCGCTGAGCAGTTCTTC; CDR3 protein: CSVDGLGVTAEQFF
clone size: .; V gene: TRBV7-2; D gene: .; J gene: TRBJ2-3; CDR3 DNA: TGTGCCAGCAGCTTAGATGGGGGCGCAGATACGCAGTATTTT; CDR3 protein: CASSLDGGADTQYF
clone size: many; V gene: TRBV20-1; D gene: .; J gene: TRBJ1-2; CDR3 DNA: TGCAGTGCCAAGTCCGGGTTCGATGGCTACACCTTC; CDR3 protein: CSAKSGFDGYTF
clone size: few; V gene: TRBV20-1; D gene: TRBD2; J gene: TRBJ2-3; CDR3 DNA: TGCAGTGCTCTTAGCGGGGGGGCAGATACGCAGTATTTT; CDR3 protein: CSALSGGADTQYF
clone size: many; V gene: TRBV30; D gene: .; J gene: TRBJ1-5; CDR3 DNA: TGTGCCTGGAGTGTAACAGGTGACGCTCAGCCCCAGCATTTT; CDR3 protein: CAWSVTGDAQPQHF
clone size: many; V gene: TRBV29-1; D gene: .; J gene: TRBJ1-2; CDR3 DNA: TGCAGCGTTGTGGAAAACTATGGCTACACCTTC; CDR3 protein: CSVVENYGYTF
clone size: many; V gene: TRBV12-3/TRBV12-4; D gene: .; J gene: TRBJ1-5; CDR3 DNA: TGTGCCAGCAGTTTAAGGCAGAATAGCAATCAGCCCCAGCATTTT; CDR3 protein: CASSLRQNSNQPQHF
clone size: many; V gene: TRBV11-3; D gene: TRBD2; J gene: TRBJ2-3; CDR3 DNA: TGTGCCAGCAGCCGGCGTCTAGCGGGAGGCACAGATACGCAGTATTTT; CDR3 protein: CASSRRLAGGTDTQYF
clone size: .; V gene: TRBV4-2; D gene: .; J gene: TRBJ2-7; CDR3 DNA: TGTGCCAGCAGCCAAGATCCGCATAGCTCCTACGAGCAGTACTTC; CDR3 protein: CASSQDPHSSYEQYF
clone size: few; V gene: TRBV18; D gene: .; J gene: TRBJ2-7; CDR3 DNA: TGTGCCAGCTCACCATGGCGCGCCCCGCACACGGACTTC; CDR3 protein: CASSPWRAPHTDF
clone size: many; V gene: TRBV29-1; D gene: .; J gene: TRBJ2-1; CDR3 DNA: TGCAGCGTGGAAGAGGGGTTCGGGCAGTTCTTC; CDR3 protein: CSVEEGFGQFF
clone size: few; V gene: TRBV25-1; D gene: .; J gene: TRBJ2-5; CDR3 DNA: TGTGCCAGCCTAGGGACAATAGAGACCCAGTACTTC; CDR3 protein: CASLGTIETQYF
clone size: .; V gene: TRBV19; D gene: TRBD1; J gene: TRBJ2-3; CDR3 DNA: TGTGCCAGTAGGACAGGGGCCCTCAGCACAGATACGCAGTATTTT; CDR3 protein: CASRTGALSTDTQYF
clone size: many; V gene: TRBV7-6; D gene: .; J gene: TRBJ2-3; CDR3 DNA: TGTGCCAGCAGCTTGTCCACTGGGAGCACAGATACGCAGTATTTT; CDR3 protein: CASSLSTGSTDTQYF
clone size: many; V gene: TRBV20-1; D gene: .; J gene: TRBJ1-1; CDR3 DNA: TGCAGTGCTAGAGATTGGGGCCAGGGCCTCTCTGGGGGCACTGAAGCTTTCTTT; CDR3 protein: CSARDWGQGLSGGTEAFF
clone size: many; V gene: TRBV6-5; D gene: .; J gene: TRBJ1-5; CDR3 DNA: TGTGCCAGCAGCCCCCCGGGACGTCAGCCCCAGCATTTT; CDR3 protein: CASSPPGRQPQHF
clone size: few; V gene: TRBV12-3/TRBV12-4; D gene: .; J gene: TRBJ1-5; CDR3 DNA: TGTGCCAGCAGTTTCGGGGGGACCCAGCATTTT; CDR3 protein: CASSFGGTQHF
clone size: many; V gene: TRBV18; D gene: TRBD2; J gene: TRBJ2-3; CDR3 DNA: TGTGCCAGCTCATCGTTAGCGGGAGGGCCCACAGATACGCAGTATTTT; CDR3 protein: CASSSLAGGPTDTQYF
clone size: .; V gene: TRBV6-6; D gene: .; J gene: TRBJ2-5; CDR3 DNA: TGTGCCAGCAGTACGCGTGGTGAGGAGACCCAGTACTTC; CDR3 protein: CASSTRGEETQYF
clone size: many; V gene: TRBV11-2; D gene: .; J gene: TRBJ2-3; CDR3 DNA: TGTGCCAGCAGCTTAGGATTGGAGGATACGCAGTATTTT; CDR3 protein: CASSLGLEDTQYF
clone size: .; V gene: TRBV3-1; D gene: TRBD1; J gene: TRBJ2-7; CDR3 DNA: TGTGCCAGCAGCCCGGGGACAGGGACCTACGAGCAGTACTTC; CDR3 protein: CASSPGTGTYEQYF
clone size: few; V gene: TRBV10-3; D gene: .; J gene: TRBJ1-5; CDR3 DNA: TGTGCCATCAGTGAGTCGCCTAGCAATCAGCCCCAGCATTTT; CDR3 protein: CAISESPSNQPQHF
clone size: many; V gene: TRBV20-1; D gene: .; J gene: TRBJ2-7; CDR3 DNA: TGCAGTGCTAAGCTTAGAGGGGCGCGTGAGCAGTACTTC; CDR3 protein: CSAKLRGAREQYF
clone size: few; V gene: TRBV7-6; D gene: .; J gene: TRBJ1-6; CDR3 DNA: TGTGCCAGCAGTCCTAACGAGGGCAAGAATTCACCCCTCCACTTT; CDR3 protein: CASSPNEGKNSPLHF
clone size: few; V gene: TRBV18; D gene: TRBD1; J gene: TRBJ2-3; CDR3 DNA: TGTGCCAGCTCACCACCGGGACAGAGGGCAGATACGCAGTATTTT; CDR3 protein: CASSPPGQRADTQYF
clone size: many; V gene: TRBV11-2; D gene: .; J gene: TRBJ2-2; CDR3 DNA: TGTGCCAGCAGCTTAGCGGCAAACACCGGGGAGCTGTTTTTT; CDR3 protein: CASSLAANTGELFF
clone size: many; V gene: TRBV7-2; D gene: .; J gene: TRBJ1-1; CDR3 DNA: TGTGCCAGCAGAACTCCCCCCGGGGGCGCTTTTACTGAAGCTTTCTTT; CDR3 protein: CASRTPPGGAFTEAFF
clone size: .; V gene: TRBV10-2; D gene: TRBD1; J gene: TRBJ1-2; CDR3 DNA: TGCGCCAGCACCGACACCGGGACAGCTGGGAGCTACACCTTC; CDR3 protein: CASTDTGTAGSYTF
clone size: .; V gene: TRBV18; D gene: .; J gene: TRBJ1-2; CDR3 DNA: TGTGCCAGCTCACCAAGGGCAGGGGATCCCTATGGCTACACCTTC; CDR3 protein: CASSPRAGDPYGYTF
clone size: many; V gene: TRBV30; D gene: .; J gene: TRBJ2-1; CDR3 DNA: TGTGCCTGGAGTCGTAATACAGGGAGGGGCTCCTACAATGAGCAGTTCTTC; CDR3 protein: CAWSRNTGRGSYNEQFF
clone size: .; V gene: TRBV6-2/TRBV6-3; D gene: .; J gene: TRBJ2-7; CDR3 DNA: TGTGCCAGCAGGCCACCCCAAGGAAGATCCTACGAGCAGTACTTC; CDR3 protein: CASRPPQGRSYEQYF
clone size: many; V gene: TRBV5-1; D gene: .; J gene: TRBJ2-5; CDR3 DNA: TGCGCCAGCTTTAGGGAGGCGCAAGAGACCCAGTACTTC; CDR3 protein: CASFREAQETQYF
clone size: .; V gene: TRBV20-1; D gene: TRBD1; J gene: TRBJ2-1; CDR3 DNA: TGCAGTGCTAGAGATCGGGACAGGGAATGGTCCTACAATGAGCAGTTCTTC; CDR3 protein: CSARDRDREWSYNEQFF
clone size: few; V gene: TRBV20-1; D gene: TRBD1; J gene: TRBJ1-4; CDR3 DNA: TGCAGTGCTAAGGGACAGGGAGGAGAAAAACTGTTTTTT; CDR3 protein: CSAKGQGGEKLFF
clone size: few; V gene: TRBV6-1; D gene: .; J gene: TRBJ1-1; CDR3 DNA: TGTGCCAGCTCCCGTAAGGGCGCGGTCACTGAAGCTTTCTTT; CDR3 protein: CASSRKGAVTEAFF
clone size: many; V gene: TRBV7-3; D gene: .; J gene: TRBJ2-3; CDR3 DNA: TGTGCCAGCAGCTACCAAACCACAGATACGCAGTATTTT; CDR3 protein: CASSYQTTDTQYF
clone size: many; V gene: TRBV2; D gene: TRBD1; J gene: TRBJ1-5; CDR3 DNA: TGTGCCAGCACAGGGGGCAAAGGGCCCCAGCATTTT; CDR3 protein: CASTGGKGPQHF
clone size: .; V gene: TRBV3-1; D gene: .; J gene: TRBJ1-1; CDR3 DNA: TGTGCCAGCAATCGCGGTGGGGCCACTGAAGCTTTCTTT; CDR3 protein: CASNRGGATEAFF
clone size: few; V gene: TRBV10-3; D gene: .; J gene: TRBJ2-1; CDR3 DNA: TGTGCCATCAGTCCTGACAGCTCCTACAATGAGCAGTTCTTC; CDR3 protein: CAISPDSSYNEQFF